This T cell receptor (beta chain) was documented in a study of blood T cell repertoires in COVID-19. Background on the study: The study drew acute and convalescent COVID-19 samples from the United States, Italy and Spain. Sample material is recorded as cDNA or gDNA derived from T cells, B-cell-depleted T cells, or PBMCs.

Trimming stripped 7 bases from V and 2 bases from J, with 21 bases between. CDR1 SNHLY and CDR2 FYNNEI come from the germline V gene. This CDR3 has 18 residues. In the authors' workflow: Estimates of nucleated cell counts were drawn from the amplification of reference gene primers. Generated by immunoSEQ multiplex PCR, the TCRdb table keeps only in-frame clones and is missing some. V, J and clone size reflect that table, while D and trimming were determined from the DNA. The table has 130,000 to 150,000 clones, 88% seen once. This rearrangement joins TRBV2 to TRBJ2-6, with a tentative D call TRBD1 (6 bases). Specimen: peripheral blood. This TCR came from a human donor in a cohort sampled during active COVID-19. CDR3 sequence reads: CASTYQGRGRPGANVLTF. DNA of the CDR3: TGTGCCAGCACTTATCAAGGCAGGGGAAGGCCTGGGGCCAACGTCCTGACTTTC. Variable domain in full (rest from reference TRBV2 and TRBJ2-6): EPEVTQTPSHQVTQMGQEVILRCVPISNHLYFYWYRQILGQKVEFLVSFYNNEISEKSEIFDDQFSVERPDGSNFTLKIRSTKLEDSAMYFCASTYQGRGRPGANVLTFGAGSRLTVL.